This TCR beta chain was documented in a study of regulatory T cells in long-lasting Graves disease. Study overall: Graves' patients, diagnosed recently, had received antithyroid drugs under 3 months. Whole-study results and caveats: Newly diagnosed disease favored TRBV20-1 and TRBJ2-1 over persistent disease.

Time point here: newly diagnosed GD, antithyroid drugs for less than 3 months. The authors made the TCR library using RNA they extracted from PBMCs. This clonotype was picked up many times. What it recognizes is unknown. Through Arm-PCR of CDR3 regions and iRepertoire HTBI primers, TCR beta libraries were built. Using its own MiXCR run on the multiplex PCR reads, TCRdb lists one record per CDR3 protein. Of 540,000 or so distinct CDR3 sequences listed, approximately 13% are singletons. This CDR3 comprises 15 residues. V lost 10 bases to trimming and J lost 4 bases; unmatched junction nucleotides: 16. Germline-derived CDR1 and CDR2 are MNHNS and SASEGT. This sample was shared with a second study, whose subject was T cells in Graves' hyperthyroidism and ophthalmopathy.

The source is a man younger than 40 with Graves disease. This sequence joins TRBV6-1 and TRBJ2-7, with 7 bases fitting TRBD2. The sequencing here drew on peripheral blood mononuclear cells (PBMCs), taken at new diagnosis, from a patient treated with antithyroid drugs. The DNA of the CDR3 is TGTGCCACCTCAGACGGGGGGACCGCTTCATACGAGCAGTACTTC. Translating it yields CATSDGGTASYEQYF.